These 30 T cell receptor beta chains share one sample of origin, sequenced in a study of blood T cell repertoires in COVID-19. Assay used: immunoSEQ multiplex PCR; TCRdb lists only in-frame clones, some missing. The sample yields more than 110,000 clones, about four fifths seen once. The sequenced sample consisted of peripheral blood. These receptors originate from a man of 80 years or more with acute or convalescent COVID-19.

This clone appeared once. The J gene is TRBJ2-3, the V gene TRBV5-1; TRBD2 aligns across 14 bases. This CDR3 comprises 17 residues. Per germline, CDR1 SGHRS and CDR2 YFSETQ. V lost 0 bases and J lost 3; bases outside the gene matches: 3. The CDR3 loop reads CASSLGLAGGPTDTQYF. CDR3 DNA: TGCGCCAGCAGCTTGGGACTAGCGGGGGGGCCAACAGATACGCAGTATTTT.

J is TRBJ2-5 and V is TRBV21-1; no DNA check was done on the table's D call, TRBD1. TRBV21-1 is labeled a pseudogene. This CDR3 spans 19 amino acids. The CDR3 spells CASSSWPGQLTGAQETQYF. The DNA for the CDR3 is TGTGCCAGCAGCTCGTGGCCGGGACAGCTCACGGGGGCCCAAGAGACCCAGTACTTC.

The genes are TRBV5-1 and TRBJ2-5, with 9 bases identical to TRBD1. The CDR3 is made up of 15 amino acids. Germline assignment: CDR1 SGHRS and CDR2 YFSETQ. With 5 bases clipped from V and 5 bases from J, the junction kept 10 bases outside the gene matches. CDR3 coding DNA: TGCGCCAGCAGATTACAGGGGGCGAATCAGGAGACCCAGTACTTC. It translates to CASRLQGANQETQYF.

The rearrangement joins TRBV5-1 to TRBJ1-5; TRBD1 matches 8 bases. Germline CDR1 reads SGHRS; CDR2 reads YFSETQ. This CDR3 comprises 15 residues. After removal of 5 bases from V and 7 bases from J, the junction contained 11 bases not matched to a gene. DNA for the CDR3: TGCGCCAGCAGACCGAGTACACAGGGGGAGCAGCCCCAGCATTTT. It yields the protein CASRPSTQGEQPQHF.

The J gene is TRBJ1-2, the V gene TRBV28, with TRBD1 matching over 8 bases. This CDR3 contains 13 residues. With 5 bases clipped from V and 7 bases from J, the junction kept 6 bases outside the gene matches. Germline V gene lookup returns CDR1 MDHEN and CDR2 SYDVKM. The CDR3 nucleotides are TGTGCCAGCAGTACCCGGACAGGGCGTGGCTACACCTTC. Encoded protein: CASSTRTGRGYTF.

This chain links TRBV7-6 with TRBJ1-4; 7 positions agree with TRBD1. V trimming: 1 base; J trimming: 8 bases; junction bases outside the gene matches: 10. The CDR3 runs to 16 residues. Germline V gene lookup returns CDR1 SGHVS and CDR2 FNYEAQ. In DNA form, the CDR3 reads TGTGCCAGCAGCTTAGAACCCCGGGACAGATTCGAAAAACTGTTTTTT. This encodes CASSLEPRDRFEKLFF.

The chain links TRBV7-2 to TRBJ2-7; D perhaps matches TRBD1 (6 bases). The CDR3 contains 14 residues. Trimming stripped 3 bases from V and 5 bases from J, with 14 bases between. The V gene's germline CDR1 is SGHTA and CDR2 FQGNSA. CDR3 sequence (DNA): TGTGCCAGCAGCTTCCAGGCAGGGGACCACGAGCAGTACTTC. It yields the protein CASSFQAGDHEQYF. Complete variable domain (other parts from reference TRBV7-2 and TRBJ2-7): GAGVSQSPSNKVTEKGKDVELRCDPISGHTALYWYRQSLGQGLEFLIYFQGNSAPDKSGLPSDRFSAERTGGSVSTLTIQRTQQEDSAVYLCASSFQAGDHEQYFGPGTRLTVT.

The chain combines TRBV5-4 with TRBJ2-1, with TRBD1 identical over 10 bases. Germline CDR1 SGHNT, CDR2 YYREEE (reference sequence). CDR3 length equals 14 residues. V gave up 5 bases and J gave up 7 bases; unmatched junction bases: 6. CDR3: CASSWTGGRNEQFF. As DNA, the CDR3 is TGTGCCAGCAGTTGGACAGGGGGAAGAAATGAGCAGTTCTTC.

The chain uses TRBV28 and TRBJ2-7, with TRBD1 identical over 8 bases. CDR3 length: 13 amino acids. Germline loops: CDR1 MDHEN, CDR2 SYDVKM. The V gene end was trimmed by 6 bases and the J gene end by 7 bases; junction bases not matched to a gene: 8. This CDR3 is CASRTGGIGEQYF. Written as DNA, the CDR3 is TGTGCCAGCAGAACAGGGGGAATTGGTGAGCAGTACTTC.

The CDR3 DNA reads as TGTGCCAGTAGTGGGACAGTGAACACTGAAGCTTTCTTT. It yields the protein CASSGTVNTEAFF. The chain carries TRBV19 and TRBJ1-1; 7 nucleotides match TRBD1. Germline V gene sequence: CDR1 LNHDA, CDR2 SQIVND (reference sequence). V was clipped by 5 bases and J by 0 bases; unmatched bases: 0. The length of the CDR3 is 13 residues.

The V call is TRBV3-1 (or the pseudogene TRBV3-2), the J call TRBJ2-7, with D perhaps TRBD1 (5 bases). The germline V and J ends were trimmed by 5 bases and 3 bases, with 11 bases remaining between them. Germline V gene data show CDR1 as LGHDT and CDR2 as YNNKEL (reference sequence). CDR3 size: 13 residues. The DNA of the CDR3 is TGTGCCAGCAGCGTCTTCAGGGACTACGAGCAGTACTTC. Its translation: CASSVFRDYEQYF.

This chain connects TRBV2 to TRBJ1-5; tentatively, D is TRBD1 (6 bases). Trimming removed 5 bases from V and 6 bases from J, with 20 bases in between. Germline lookup yields CDR1 SNHLY and CDR2 FYNNEI. This CDR3 contains 16 residues. This chain's CDR3 is CASSNGNRAIGQPQHF. The CDR3, as DNA: TGTGCCAGCAGTAATGGTAACAGGGCTATTGGTCAGCCCCAGCATTTT.

V is TRBV7-9 and J is TRBJ1-1; TRBD1 might be the D (6 bases). The CDR3 runs 14 residues. V was shortened by 3 bases and J by 0 bases, with 8 bases between the two germline ends. Germline V gives CDR1 SEHNR, CDR2 FQNEAQ (reference sequence). The CDR3 here is CASSFGQMNTEAFF. CDR3 coding DNA: TGTGCCAGCAGCTTTGGACAGATGAACACTGAAGCTTTCTTT.

A remark on this clone: This sample includes further DNA sequences coding for the same CDR3. This chain connects TRBV5-1 to TRBJ2-2; TRBD1 agrees at 8 bases. The CDR3 consists of 15 residues. V gave up 3 bases and J gave up 5 bases; unmatched junction bases: 6. Germline V gene sequence: CDR1 SGHRS, CDR2 YFSETQ. In DNA form, the CDR3 reads TGCGCCAGCAGCTCACAGGGGGGAAGTACCGGGGAGCTGTTTTTT. Translated, it gives CASSSQGGSTGELFF. The full variable domain, its missing parts supplied by reference TRBV5-1 and TRBJ2-2, is KAGVTQTPRYLIKTRGQQVTLSCSPISGHRSVSWYQQTPGQGLQFLFEYFSETQRNKGNFPGRFSGRQFSNSRSEMNVSTLELGDSALYLCASSSQGGSTGELFFGEGSRLTVL.

The table lists this clone with a few counts. This chain joins TRBV27 and TRBJ2-7, with D tentatively TRBD1 (6 bases). Germline-derived CDR1 and CDR2 are MNHEY and SMNVEV (reference sequence). The CDR3 runs to 14 residues. Trimming removed 5 bases at V and 3 bases at J, with 14 bases between. CDR3 bases: TGTGCCAGCAGTAAAGGACAGAACTACTACGAGCAGTACTTC. This sequence encodes CASSKGQNYYEQYF.

The rearrangement joins TRBV15 to TRBJ2-2; D call uncertain. The V gene's germline CDR1 is LNHNV and CDR2 YYDKDF (reference sequence). This CDR3 comprises 12 residues. Deletions cut 4 bases from V and 8 bases from J, with 8 bases between. This CDR3 reads CATSILRGELFF. CDR3 sequence (DNA): TGTGCCACCAGCATTCTGCGGGGGGAGCTGTTTTTT.

The chain recombines TRBV6-1 with TRBJ1-2, with a weak D call TRBD1 (5 bases). This CDR3 contains 12 residues. V was trimmed by 3 bases and J by 12 bases, leaving 14 bases between them. Per germline, CDR1 MNHNS and CDR2 SASEGT. The CDR3 loop reads CASSEAGDRNTF. The CDR3 bases are TGTGCCAGCAGTGAGGCGGGGGATAGGAACACCTTC.

In its sample, this clone was seen a few times. The chain couples TRBV11-3 to TRBJ2-1; D not certain. This CDR3 region has 13 residues. CDR1 is SGHNT and CDR2 is YENEEA in the germline V gene. The ends were cut back, 5 bases at V and 3 bases at J, with 8 bases in the middle. DNA of the CDR3: TGTGCCAGCAGCCGCGGAGTCTACAATGAGCAGTTCTTC. This sequence encodes CASSRGVYNEQFF.

The V call is TRBV5-6, the J call TRBJ2-3; 7 bases map to TRBD2. The V gene's germline CDR1 is SGHDT and CDR2 YYEEEE. The V segment lost 4 bases and the J segment 4 bases; nucleotides outside the gene matches: 6. CDR3 length: 14 amino acids. The CDR3 region is CASSAGLGSDTQYF. The CDR3 DNA is TGTGCCAGCAGCGCTGGACTAGGGTCAGATACGCAGTATTTT.

The chain employs TRBV18 and TRBJ1-2; 12 bases match TRBD1. Germline trimming cut 4 bases from V and 3 bases from J; bases unmatched to any gene: 3. Germline V gene sequence: CDR1 KGHSH, CDR2 LQKENI. This CDR3 contains 15 residues. The chain's CDR3 is CASSRDRGHYYGYTF. The CDR3, as DNA: TGTGCCAGCTCACGGGACAGGGGGCATTACTATGGCTACACCTTC.

This rearrangement joins TRBV9 to TRBJ1-1, with 11 bases that match TRBD1. Germline CDR1 reads SGDLS; CDR2 reads YYNGEE. CDR3 length equals 16 residues. Trimming removed 4 bases from V and 5 bases from J; junction bases left unmatched: 10. As DNA, the CDR3 is TGTGCCAGCAGCCCCCGAGGGGGACAGGGGGGGACTGAAGCTTTCTTT. Translation gives CASSPRGGQGGTEAFF. Drawing the rest from reference TRBV9 and TRBJ1-1, the complete variable domain is DSGVTQTPKHLITATGQRVTLRCSPRSGDLSVYWYQQSLDQGLQFLIQYYNGEERAKGNILERFSAQQFPDLHSELNLSSLELGDSALYFCASSPRGGQGGTEAFFGQGTRLTVV.

This clone was found many times. This CDR3 is also generated by other DNA sequences in the sample. The J gene is TRBJ1-1, the V gene TRBV6-2 or TRBV6-3, with D tentatively TRBD1 (6 bases). Germline CDR1 reads MNHEY; CDR2 reads SVGEGT. This CDR3 contains 15 residues. With 2 bases removed from V and 4 bases from J, the gap between germline ends came to 14 bases. CDR3 nucleotide sequence: TGTGCCAGCAGTTACGGTAGGGGGTTGAGCACTGAAGCTTTCTTT. As protein: CASSYGRGLSTEAFF.

This chain uses TRBV5-6 with TRBJ1-4; 7 bases are a match to TRBD1. The V gene's germline CDR1 is SGHDT and CDR2 YYEEEE. Losses at the gene ends were 4 bases for V and 7 bases for J; bases not matched to a gene: 7. CDR3 length: 14 residues. The CDR3 here is CASSRGGAGEKLFF. In nucleotides, the CDR3 is TGTGCCAGCAGCAGAGGGGGCGCGGGTGAAAAACTGTTTTTT.

This clone has just one count. This sequence joins TRBV19 and TRBJ2-2; 13 bases are shared with TRBD2. Germline V gene sequence: CDR1 LNHDA, CDR2 SQIVND (reference sequence). Trimming took 2 bases from V and 0 from J; bases not matched to a gene: 6. CDR3 length equals 19 residues. The CDR3 spells CASSITPGLAGTNTGELFF. CDR3 sequence (DNA): TGTGCCAGTAGTATAACCCCGGGACTAGCGGGGACGAACACCGGGGAGCTGTTTTTT.

The V call is TRBV5-4, the J call TRBJ2-7; TRBD2 might be the D (6 bases). V shed 3 bases and J shed 6 bases, with 10 bases lying between them. The CDR3 spans 12 residues. The germline CDR1 and CDR2 sequences are SGHNT and YYREEE (reference sequence). The CDR3 region is CASSYGTLEQYF. The CDR3 DNA sequence: TGTGCCAGCAGCTATGGGACTCTCGAGCAGTACTTC. The whole variable domain, filled in from reference TRBV5-4 and TRBJ2-7, reads ETGVTQSPTHLIKTRGQQVTLRCSSQSGHNTVSWYQQALGQGPQFIFQYYREEENGRGNFPPRFSGLQFPNYSSELNVNALELDDSALYLCASSYGTLEQYFGPGTRLTVT.

The chain has TRBV18 and TRBJ2-7, with D uncertain. The CDR3 is made up of 14 amino acids. Germline V gene sequence: CDR1 KGHSH, CDR2 LQKENI. V was cut by 2 bases and J by 1 base, with 9 bases left in between. CDR3 sequence: CASSPSAGSYEQYF. In DNA, the CDR3 is TGTGCCAGCTCACCATCTGCCGGTTCCTACGAGCAGTACTTC. Filled out from reference TRBV18 and TRBJ2-7, the complete variable domain reads NAGVMQNPRHLVRRRGQEARLRCSPMKGHSHVYWYRQLPEEGLKFMVYLQKENIIDESGMPKERFSAEFPKEGPSILRIQQVVRGDSAAYFCASSPSAGSYEQYFGPGTRLTVT.

The DNA of the CDR3 is TGTGCCAGCAGCCTGACAGTGACTCAGCCCCAGCATTTT. This gives the protein CASSLTVTQPQHF. The rearrangement links TRBV5-6 to TRBJ1-5; D may be TRBD1 (5 bases). The CDR3 loop spans 13 amino acids. The V gene's germline CDR1 is SGHDT and CDR2 YYEEEE. Trimming took 4 bases from V and 6 from J, leaving 11 bases between them.

This clone was detected only once. V and J are TRBV15 and TRBJ1-4, with D possibly matching TRBD1 (6 bases). Trimming cost V 4 bases and J 1 base, with 13 bases left between them. The CDR3 sequence is 16 residues long. Germline values: CDR1 LNHNV, CDR2 YYDKDF (reference sequence). The DNA of the CDR3 is TGTGCCACCAGCAAGAACAGGGAAAGAACTAATGAAAAACTGTTTTTT. Protein: CATSKNRERTNEKLFF.

V is TRBV6-1 and J is TRBJ1-3; D is uncertain. CDR1 and CDR2 (germline): MNHNS, SASEGT. CDR3 length: 16 residues. V lost 0 bases and J lost 4, with 13 bases in between. CDR3 amino acids: CASSEASTSKGNTIYF. The CDR3 DNA reads TGTGCCAGCAGTGAAGCTAGTACCTCAAAGGGAAACACCATATATTTT.

This sequence joins TRBV6-6 and TRBJ1-5; 9 bases agree with TRBD1. Looked up from germline, CDR1 is MNHNY and CDR2 is SVGAGI (reference sequence). This CDR3 spans 15 amino acids. V lost 7 bases, J lost 2 bases, and 6 bases stayed unmatched. The CDR3 bases are TGTGCCAGCAAAACAGGGGGCTTCGGCAATCAGCCCCAGCATTTT. It encodes CASKTGGFGNQPQHF.